One sample yielded the 20 T cell receptor beta chains listed below, sequenced in a study of cytomegalovirus exposure and HLA in healthy donors. The assay was immunoSEQ multiplex PCR, and TCRdb's table has in-frame clones only and misses some. The table lists about 360,000 clones, 75% to 90% of them singletons, with approximately 0.86% in the top ten. The material sequenced was PBMCs. These receptors originate from a young woman in good health and CMV-seronegative.

The rearrangement uses TRBV28 and TRBJ2-7; D may be TRBD2 (7 bases). Germline loops: CDR1 MDHEN, CDR2 SYDVKM. The CDR3 contains 13 residues. Trimming took 3 bases from V and 7 from J, leaving 13 bases between them. The CDR3 sequence is CASSFRGGREQYF. The CDR3 DNA reads TGTGCCAGCAGTTTTAGGGGGGGACGGGAGCAGTACTTC.

J is TRBJ1-1 and V is TRBV4-1; D uncertain. The CDR3 extends over 14 amino acids. Germline V CDR1 and CDR2: MGHRA, YSYEKL. The germline V and J ends were trimmed by 4 bases and 0 bases, with 9 bases remaining between them. The CDR3 is CASSRWALNTEAFF. The CDR3 DNA is TGCGCCAGCAGCCGCTGGGCCTTGAACACTGAAGCTTTCTTT.

This clone was seen only a few times. The chain employs TRBV27 and TRBJ1-2, with D unresolved. Germline loops: CDR1 MNHEY, CDR2 SMNVEV (reference sequence). The CDR3 extends over 13 amino acids. Trimming cost V 0 bases and J 2 bases, with 4 bases left between them. The CDR3 region has the DNA TGTGCCAGCAGTTTATCCCCAAACTATGGCTACACCTTC. It yields the protein CASSLSPNYGYTF.

V and J are TRBV9 and TRBJ2-2, with TRBD1 identical over 7 bases. The CDR3 is 18 amino acids. The germline V gene encodes CDR1 SGDLS and CDR2 YYNGEE. V lost 3 bases and J lost 2; bases outside the gene matches: 13. Here the CDR3 DNA reads TGTGCCAGCAGCGCCAAGACCCTGACAGGGCTAAACACCGGGGAGCTGTTTTTT. It is translated as CASSAKTLTGLNTGELFF.

The chain couples TRBV5-1 to TRBJ2-1; 11 bases agree with TRBD2. CDR3 size: 15 residues. The germline V gene has CDR1 SGHRS and CDR2 YFSETQ. Germline trimming cut 7 bases from V and 10 bases from J; bases unmatched to any gene: 13. Written as DNA, the CDR3 is TGCGCCAGCGGAGAGATAACTAGCGGGAGTCGGGAGCAGTTCTTC. It yields the protein CASGEITSGSREQFF.

The CDR3 DNA is TGTGCCAGCAGTTACCCCCGGGGTGGCGGAGACAATGAGCAGTTCTTC. Translated: CASSYPRGGGDNEQFF. The chain uses TRBV6-5 and TRBJ2-1, with D possibly matching TRBD2 (5 bases). V dropped 2 bases and J dropped 5 bases, with 16 bases sitting between them. The CDR3 extends over 16 amino acids. Germline loops: CDR1 MNHEY, CDR2 SVGAGI.

The chain has TRBV5-1 and TRBJ1-2, with 7 bases fitting TRBD1. V shed 2 bases, J shed 2 bases, and the junction held 6 bases outside the gene matches. This CDR3 has 15 residues. Germline CDR1 is SGHRS and CDR2 is YFSETQ. CDR3 residues: CASSLADRINYGYTF. The CDR3 DNA sequence: TGCGCCAGCAGCTTAGCGGACAGGATAAACTATGGCTACACCTTC.

This sequence joins TRBV5-4 and TRBJ2-7, with TRBD2 identical over 12 bases. The CDR3 extends over 15 amino acids. Germline V gives CDR1 SGHNT, CDR2 YYREEE (reference sequence). Trimming cost V 5 bases and J 4 bases; bases outside gene matches: 7. CDR3 sequence: CASRLAGGPGYEQYF. CDR3 DNA: TGTGCCAGCAGGCTAGCGGGAGGGCCCGGGTACGAGCAGTACTTC.

To note about this clone: This same CDR3 is encoded by further DNA sequences in the sample. The rearrangement links TRBV7-2 to TRBJ2-5, with 7 positions matching TRBD1. With 3 bases clipped from V and 5 bases from J, the junction kept 3 bases outside the gene matches. CDR3 length: 13 residues. Germline CDR1 and CDR2: SGHTA and FQGNSA. CDR3 loop: CASSLGQSETQYF. The CDR3, as DNA: TGTGCCAGCAGCTTGGGACAGTCGGAGACCCAGTACTTC.

This clone was detected only once. The chain links TRBV27 to TRBJ2-7; 10 bases map to TRBD2. Germline V lookup: CDR1 MNHEY, CDR2 SMNVEV (reference sequence). The CDR3 extends over 15 amino acids. Trimming at V came to 3 bases and at J to 2 bases, leaving 4 bases not matched to a gene. CDR3 protein: CASSFTSGTTYEQYF. In nucleotides, the CDR3 is TGTGCCAGCAGTTTCACTAGCGGGACCACCTACGAGCAGTACTTC.

V gene TRBV15 combines with J gene TRBJ2-3, with 11 bases identical to TRBD1. Germline assignment: CDR1 LNHNV and CDR2 YYDKDF (reference sequence). The CDR3 covers 15 residues. V dropped 3 bases and J dropped 4; count of bases not matched to a gene: 3. The CDR3 loop reads CATSRDRGQSDTQYF. For the CDR3, the DNA is TGTGCCACCAGCAGGGACAGGGGGCAATCAGATACGCAGTATTTT.

The V and J genes are TRBV5-4 and TRBJ1-1, with D perhaps matching TRBD1 (6 bases). Trimming removed 2 bases at V and 7 bases at J, with 12 bases between. Germline assignment: CDR1 SGHNT and CDR2 YYREEE (reference sequence). The CDR3 consists of 13 residues. The CDR3 DNA reads as TGTGCCAGCAGCTTACAACAGGGTGGTGAAGCTTTCTTT. The encoded protein is CASSLQQGGEAFF.

The gene calls are TRBV5-1 and TRBJ1-1, with D possibly being TRBD1 (6 bases). This CDR3 is 14 amino acids long. The germline gives CDR1 SGHRS, CDR2 YFSETQ. The V gene lost 2 bases and the J gene lost 1 base, with 9 bases spanning the gap. DNA for the CDR3: TGCGCCAGCAGCTTTACAGGGACGAACACTGAAGCTTTCTTT. Its translation is CASSFTGTNTEAFF.

The chain joins TRBV9 to TRBJ2-7; the match to TRBD1 covers 11 bases. CDR3 length equals 14 residues. Germline V CDR1 and CDR2: SGDLS, YYNGEE. Trimming cost V 3 bases and J 5 bases; bases outside gene matches: 4. CDR3 loop: CASSEGDRGDEQYF. The CDR3 nucleotides read TGTGCCAGCAGCGAGGGGGACAGGGGGGACGAGCAGTACTTC.

The rearrangement links TRBV2 to TRBJ2-3; 8 bases agree with TRBD2. Trimming cost V 1 base and J 6 bases; bases outside gene matches: 15. CDR1 SNHLY and CDR2 FYNNEI come from the germline V gene. CDR3 length: 18 residues. CDR3 sequence reads: CASSEEGTRPAGADTQYF. CDR3 sequence (DNA): TGTGCCAGCAGTGAAGAGGGGACTAGGCCCGCCGGGGCGGATACGCAGTATTTT.

The chain has TRBV11-2 and TRBJ2-7; tentatively, D is TRBD2 (5 bases). Germline loops: CDR1 SGHAT, CDR2 FQNNGV. The CDR3 length is 17 residues. Trimming removed 4 bases at V and 0 bases at J, with 19 bases between. Written as DNA, the CDR3 is TGTGCCAGCAGCTCCCTTCGTTGGAGCGGTACCTCCTACGAGCAGTACTTC. Translated: CASSSLRWSGTSYEQYF.

The chain recombines TRBV7-9 with TRBJ1-1, with no clear D. Germline V CDR1 and CDR2: SEHNR, FQNEAQ (reference sequence). This CDR3 spans 13 amino acids. Trimming pared 4 bases from V and 0 bases from J, leaving 6 bases between. The CDR3 nucleotides read TGTGCCAGCAGCTCCCAGATGAACACTGAAGCTTTCTTT. Its protein is CASSSQMNTEAFF.

The chain combines TRBV5-1 with TRBJ2-5, with 11 bases that match TRBD2. Trimming at V came to 4 bases and at J to 5 bases, leaving 7 bases not matched to a gene. Germline V gene sequence: CDR1 SGHRS, CDR2 YFSETQ. This CDR3 comprises 15 residues. The CDR3 spells CASSVGLAAGETQYF. The CDR3 DNA follows: TGCGCCAGCAGCGTGGGACTAGCGGCCGGGGAGACCCAGTACTTC.

This clone appeared a single time. V gene TRBV2 combines with J gene TRBJ2-1; TRBD1 aligns across 9 bases. V shed 2 bases, J shed 7 bases, and the junction held 6 bases outside the gene matches. Germline V gene lookup returns CDR1 SNHLY and CDR2 FYNNEI. This CDR3 spans 15 amino acids. CDR3 amino acids: CASSEFGQGRNEQFF. As DNA, the CDR3 is TGTGCCAGCAGTGAATTCGGACAGGGGCGGAATGAGCAGTTCTTC.

This sequence joins TRBV6-1 and TRBJ1-5; maybe TRBD1 (5 bases). The CDR3 consists of 14 residues. Trimming left V 10 bases short and J 4 bases short, with 17 bases between. The germline V gene has CDR1 MNHNS and CDR2 SASEGT. This CDR3 is CATGGTDRNQPQHF. In nucleotides, the CDR3 is TGTGCCACTGGAGGGACGGACCGGAATCAGCCCCAGCATTTT.